Detailed here is one T cell receptor beta chain. These data come from a study of blood T cell repertoires in COVID-19. The overall study: Samples of COVID-19 (acute and convalescent) were obtained from the United States, Italy and Spain.

This CDR3 is 16 amino acids long. The germline V gene has CDR1 MDHEN and CDR2 SYDVKM. Trimming took 0 bases from V and 4 from J; bases not matched to a gene: 3. Sequenced by immunoSEQ multiplex PCR; TCRdb stores in-frame clones only, minus some. The sample holds 240,000 or so clones, 70% to 90% seen once. The chain couples TRBV28 to TRBJ1-1, with TRBD1 matching 12 bases. The clonotype was recovered from a man between 45 and 60 years old who had been exposed to COVID-19. The material sequenced was PBMCs or T cells enriched from blood (not recorded which). In nucleotides, the CDR3 is TGTGCCAGCAGTTTATGGGGGACAGGGGGCAGCACTGAAGCTTTCTTT. Protein sequence: CASSLWGTGGSTEAFF.